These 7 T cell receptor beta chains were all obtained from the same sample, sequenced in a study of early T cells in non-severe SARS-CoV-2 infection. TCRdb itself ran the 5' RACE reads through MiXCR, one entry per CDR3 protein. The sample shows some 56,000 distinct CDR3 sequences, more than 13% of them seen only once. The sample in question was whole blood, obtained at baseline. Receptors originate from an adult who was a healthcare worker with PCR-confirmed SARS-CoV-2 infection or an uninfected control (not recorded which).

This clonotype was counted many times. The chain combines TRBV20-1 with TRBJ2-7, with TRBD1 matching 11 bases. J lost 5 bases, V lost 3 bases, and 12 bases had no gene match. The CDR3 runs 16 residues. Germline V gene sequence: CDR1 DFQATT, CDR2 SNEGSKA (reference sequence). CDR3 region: CSASTPGTGGYNEQYF. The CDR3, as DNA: TGCAGTGCTAGTACTCCTGGGACAGGGGGTTACAACGAGCAGTACTTC.

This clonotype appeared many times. CDR3 loop: CASSRRGNYGYTF. DNA of the CDR3: TGTGCCAGCAGTCGGCGGGGGAACTATGGCTACACCTTC. This chain connects TRBV6-6 to TRBJ1-2, with a weak D call TRBD1 (5 bases). This CDR3 has 13 residues. Germline values: CDR1 MNHNY, CDR2 SVGAGI (reference sequence). V dropped 5 bases and J dropped 2 bases, with 9 bases sitting between them.

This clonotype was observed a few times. Written as DNA, the CDR3 is TGTGCCAGCAGCTCACAGAATTCACCCCTCCACTTT. Protein sequence: CASSSQNSPLHF. The chain has TRBV6-5 and TRBJ1-6; D is unclear. CDR1 is MNHEY and CDR2 is SVGAGI in the germline V gene. The CDR3 loop spans 12 amino acids. V lost 6 bases, J lost 7 bases, and 7 bases lay in between.

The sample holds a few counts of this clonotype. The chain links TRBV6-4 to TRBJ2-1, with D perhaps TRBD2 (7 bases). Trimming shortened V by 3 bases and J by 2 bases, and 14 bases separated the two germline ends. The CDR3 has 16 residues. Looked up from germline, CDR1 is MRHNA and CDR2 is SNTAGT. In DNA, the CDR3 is TGTGCCAGCAGTGAATTTGGGGGGGCTCCCTACAATGAGCAGTTCTTC. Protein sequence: CASSEFGGAPYNEQFF.

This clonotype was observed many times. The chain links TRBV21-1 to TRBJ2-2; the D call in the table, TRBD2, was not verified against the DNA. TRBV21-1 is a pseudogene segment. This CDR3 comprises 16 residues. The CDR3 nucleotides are TGTGCCAGCAGCAACCCCGGACTAGGATCCACCGGGGAGCTGTTTTTT. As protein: CASSNPGLGSTGELFF.

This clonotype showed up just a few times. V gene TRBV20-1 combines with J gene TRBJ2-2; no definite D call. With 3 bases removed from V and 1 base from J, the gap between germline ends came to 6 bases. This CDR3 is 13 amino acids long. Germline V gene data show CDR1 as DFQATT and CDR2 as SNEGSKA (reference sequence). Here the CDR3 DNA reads TGCAGTGCTAGGCCGGGGAACACCGGGGAGCTGTTTTTT. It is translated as CSARPGNTGELFF.

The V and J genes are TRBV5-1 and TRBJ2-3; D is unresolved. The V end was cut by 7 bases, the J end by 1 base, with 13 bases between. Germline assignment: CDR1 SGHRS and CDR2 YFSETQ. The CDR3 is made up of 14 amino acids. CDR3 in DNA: TGCGCCAGCTATGAGTCCGGTGGCACAGATACGCAGTATTTT. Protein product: CASYESGGTDTQYF.